This T cell receptor (beta chain) is from a study of CD8 T cells in Susac syndrome. General study points: The TCR sequencing and HLA analysis in the study involved a relatively small number of individuals, as the study acknowledged.

The authors reverse transcribed about 0.5 to 1 ug RNA with random hexamers. TCRdb itself ran the immunoSEQ multiplex PCR reads through MiXCR, one entry per CDR3 protein. The sample lists about 150,000 distinct CDR3 sequences; 90% to 95% were seen once. Germline V CDR1 and CDR2: MNHEY, SMNVEV (reference sequence). Between the trimmed V and J ends, which lost 5 bases and 1 base, there was a span of 8 bases. This CDR3 contains 13 residues. About this clonotype: Its antigen is unidentified.

This TCR was sampled from a human donor with multiple sclerosis. The chain couples TRBV27 to TRBJ1-1, with D hard to call. The sample taken for sequencing was CD8+ T cells from PBMCs. The CDR3 region has the DNA TGTGCCAGCAGTATGACGGCGAACACTGAAGCTTTCTTT. It encodes CASSMTANTEAFF.